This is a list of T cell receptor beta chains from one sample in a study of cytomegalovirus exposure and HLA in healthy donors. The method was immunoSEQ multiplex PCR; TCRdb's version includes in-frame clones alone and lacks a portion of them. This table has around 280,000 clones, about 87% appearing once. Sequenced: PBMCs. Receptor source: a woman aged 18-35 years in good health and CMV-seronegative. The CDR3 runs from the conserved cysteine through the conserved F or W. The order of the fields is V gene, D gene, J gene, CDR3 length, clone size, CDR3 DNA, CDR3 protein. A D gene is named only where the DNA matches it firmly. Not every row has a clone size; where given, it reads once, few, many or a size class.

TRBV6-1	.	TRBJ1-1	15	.	TGTGCCAGCCGGGGACCGGGCGCACGGGGGACTGAAGCTTTCTTT	CASRGPGARGTEAFF
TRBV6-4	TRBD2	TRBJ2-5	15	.	TGTGCCAGCCCGAGCGGGGGGCACCGGGGAGAGACCCAGTACTTC	CASPSGGHRGETQYF
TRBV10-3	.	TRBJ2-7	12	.	TGTGCCATCGGTGGGAGCTCCTACGAGCAGTACTTC	CAIGGSSYEQYF
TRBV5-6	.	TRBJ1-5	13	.	TGTGCCAGCAGCCTCCGGTCCCTTCAGCCCCAGCATTTT	CASSLRSLQPQHF
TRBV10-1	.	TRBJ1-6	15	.	TGCGCCAGCAGTCGACCCACCAGGGTAGTTTCACCCCTCCACTTT	CASSRPTRVVSPLHF
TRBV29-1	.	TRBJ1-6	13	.	TGCAGCGTCCAACAGGGCACCAATTCACCCCTCCACTTT	CSVQQGTNSPLHF
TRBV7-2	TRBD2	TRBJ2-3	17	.	TGTGCCAGCAGCCTCGCCTTCTTGGTAGCGGGGGGGTATCCGCAGTATTTT	CASSLAFLVAGGYPQYF
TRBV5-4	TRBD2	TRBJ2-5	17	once	TGTGCCAGCAGCTTGACTAGCGGGGGCGCGGGTTTCGAGACCCAGTACTTC	CASSLTSGGAGFETQYF
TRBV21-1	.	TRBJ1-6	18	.	TGTGCCAGCAGCAAGGGCAGGGGGCGATATTCCTATAATTCACCCCTCCACTTT	CASSKGRGRYSYNSPLHF
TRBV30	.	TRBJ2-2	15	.	TGTGCCTGGAGTGCACAGGGTGGTCGTGAGGGGGAGCTGTTTTTT	CAWSAQGGREGELFF